Each of the 18 T cell receptor beta chains below was sequenced from the same sample in a study of blood T cells in healthy people across ages. Next came a second PCR, run for roughly 7 to 12 cycles, which used a sample-barcoded 5' primer along with a J-beta primer mix. TCRdb reprocessed the 5' RACE reads with MiXCR, giving one entry per CDR3 protein. The sample contains roughly 860,000 distinct CDR3 sequences, 55% to 65% of which appear only once. Sample: blood. The receptors come from a man aged 25 to 45 in good health.

This clonotype was observed a handful of times. The gene calls are TRBV20-1 and TRBJ2-2; D remains ambiguous. This CDR3 contains 13 residues. The V gene lost 3 bases and the J gene lost 1 base, with 6 bases spanning the gap. Germline V gene data show CDR1 as DFQATT and CDR2 as SNEGSKA (reference sequence). The CDR3 DNA reads TGCAGTGCTAGCTGGGGGAACACCGGGGAGCTGTTTTTT. It specifies CSASWGNTGELFF.

The rearrangement links TRBV28 to TRBJ2-3, with 10 bases lining up with TRBD1. CDR3 length: 16 residues. V was pared by 5 bases and J by 1 base, with 6 bases of the junction left unmatched. Germline V gene sequence: CDR1 MDHEN, CDR2 SYDVKM. CDR3 in amino acids: CASSARTGGGTDTQYF. CDR3 sequence (DNA): TGTGCCAGCAGTGCCCGGACAGGGGGAGGCACAGATACGCAGTATTTT.

This sequence joins TRBV12-3 or TRBV12-4 and TRBJ1-1; 8 bases fit TRBD1. V shed 7 bases, J shed 1 base, and the junction held 8 bases outside the gene matches. This CDR3 is built from 15 residues. The CDR3 bases are TGTGCCAGCAATTACAGGGGGTATTGGAACACTGAAGCTTTCTTT. It translates to CASNYRGYWNTEAFF.

V gene TRBV29-1 combines with J gene TRBJ2-3, with TRBD2 identical over 7 bases. The CDR3 consists of 13 residues. V trimming: 4 bases; J trimming: 6 bases; junction bases outside the gene matches: 7. Germline V CDR1 and CDR2: SQVTM, ANQGSEA. The CDR3 protein is CSVAGLAADTQYF. CDR3 bases: TGCAGCGTTGCGGGGCTAGCGGCGGATACGCAGTATTTT.

The V gene is TRBV7-7, the J gene TRBJ2-3, with 11 bases fitting TRBD2. CDR1 and CDR2 (germline): SSHAT, FNYEAQ (reference sequence). CDR3 length: 18 residues. The V and J ends lost 9 bases and 0 bases, in that order; junction bases with no gene match: 14. The CDR3 loop reads CASSPGTSGPASTDTQYF. In DNA, the CDR3 is TGTGCCAGTAGCCCAGGGACTAGCGGACCCGCTAGCACAGATACGCAGTATTTT.

V is TRBV20-1 and J is TRBJ2-7; 7 bases are shared with TRBD1. Germline CDR1 DFQATT, CDR2 SNEGSKA (reference sequence). The CDR3 covers 13 residues. V lost 0 bases and J lost 2; bases outside the gene matches: 1. The CDR3 is CSARDGQAYEQYF. The CDR3 region has the DNA TGCAGTGCTAGAGACGGACAGGCCTACGAGCAGTACTTC.

Details on this clonotype: A much larger clone is a single base away; this may be a read error. J is TRBJ1-6 and V is TRBV5-1; the D is unclear. Trimming removed 4 bases from V and 7 bases from J, with 15 bases in between. The CDR3 extends over 15 amino acids. Germline-derived CDR1 and CDR2 are SGHRS and YFSETQ. Here the CDR3 reads CASSTRTEGNSPLHF. The CDR3 nucleotides are TGCGCCAGCAGCACTCGGACGGAAGGAAATTCACCCCTCCACTTT.

The DNA of the CDR3 is TGCAGCGTTTCTGAGCAGACTAGCACAGATACGCAGTATTTT. It translates to CSVSEQTSTDTQYF. The chain links TRBV29-1 to TRBJ2-3; unclear D gene. This CDR3 comprises 14 residues. V was shortened by 5 bases and J by 0 bases, with 12 bases between the two germline ends. From germline, CDR1 is SQVTM and CDR2 ANQGSEA.

The chain joins TRBV12-3 or TRBV12-4 to TRBJ1-5; D unresolved. V was shortened by 4 bases and J by 5 bases, with 3 bases between the two germline ends. CDR3 length: 11 amino acids. This CDR3 is CASSSDQPQHF. The CDR3 region has the DNA TGTGCCAGCAGTTCCGATCAGCCCCAGCATTTT.

This clonotype was detected only a few times. The DNA for the CDR3 is TGTGCCAGCAGTGGACCGGGACAGGGGTCCTACGAGCAGTACTTC. This encodes CASSGPGQGSYEQYF. J is TRBJ2-7 and V is TRBV9, with TRBD1 identical over 10 bases. This CDR3 contains 15 residues. V lost 5 bases to trimming and J lost 1 base; unmatched junction nucleotides: 6. Looked up from germline, CDR1 is SGDLS and CDR2 is YYNGEE.

The chain is built from TRBV4-1 and TRBJ2-7, with D possibly TRBD2 on 6 matching bases. CDR3 length equals 15 residues. Germline CDR1 reads MGHRA; CDR2 reads YSYEKL. V lost 1 base to trimming and J lost 4 bases, with 14 bases between them. DNA of the CDR3: TGCGCCAGCAGCCAAGTGGAGGGTGAGGGGTACGAGCAGTACTTC. This sequence encodes CASSQVEGEGYEQYF.

This chain links TRBV7-2 with TRBJ1-4, with D unclear. The CDR3 length is 13 residues. Trimming pared 4 bases from V and 2 bases from J, leaving 5 bases between. Germline V CDR1 and CDR2: SGHTA, FQGNSA. CDR3 region: CASSSQTNEKLFF. CDR3 in DNA: TGTGCCAGCAGCTCCCAGACTAATGAAAAACTGTTTTTT.

The genes are TRBV7-2 and TRBJ2-3, with a tentative D call TRBD2 (5 bases). V shed 1 base and J shed 6 bases, with 11 bases lying between them. Germline loops: CDR1 SGHTA, CDR2 FQGNSA. The CDR3 loop spans 14 amino acids. The CDR3 here is CASSLDRGLDTQYF. DNA for the CDR3: TGTGCCAGCAGCTTAGATCGGGGTCTGGATACGCAGTATTTT.

This clonotype was observed a few times. The genes are TRBV7-9 and TRBJ1-3; no definite D call. The CDR3 is made up of 15 amino acids. The germline gives CDR1 SEHNR, CDR2 FQNEAQ (reference sequence). Between the trimmed V and J ends, which lost 0 bases and 0 bases, there was a span of 6 bases. The CDR3 DNA sequence: TGTGCCAGCAGCTTAGCGCTCCTCTCTGGAAACACCATATATTTT. Translation: CASSLALLSGNTIYF. The entire variable domain, with the rest obtained from reference TRBV7-9 and TRBJ1-3, is as follows: DTGVSQNPRHKITKRGQNVTFRCDPISEHNRLYWYRQTLGQGPEFLTYFQNEAQLEKSRLLSDRFSAERPKGSFSTLEIQRTEQGDSAMYLCASSLALLSGNTIYFGEGSWLTVV.

As DNA, the CDR3 is TGCGCCAGCAGCTTGGGGGCCACTACCTACGAGCAGTACTTC. This gives the protein CASSLGATTYEQYF. The chain joins TRBV5-1 to TRBJ2-7; no definite D call. There are 14 residues in the CDR3. Trimming removed 0 bases at V and 2 bases at J, with 9 bases between. The V gene's germline CDR1 is SGHRS and CDR2 YFSETQ.

This clonotype was found a few times. The chain uses TRBV28 and TRBJ2-1, with 11 positions matching TRBD2. The V gene end was trimmed by 2 bases and the J gene end by 8 bases; junction bases not matched to a gene: 8. This CDR3 has 16 residues. Germline values: CDR1 MDHEN, CDR2 SYDVKM. CDR3 region: CASSLGLAGLRDEQFF. CDR3 sequence (DNA): TGTGCCAGCAGTTTAGGACTAGCGGGCCTTCGGGATGAGCAGTTCTTC.

This clonotype was seen only a few times. This chain connects TRBV20-1 to TRBJ2-3; 7 bases are shared with TRBD2. Germline V gene data show CDR1 as DFQATT and CDR2 as SNEGSKA (reference sequence). The CDR3 consists of 14 residues. V gave up 5 bases and J gave up 1 base; unmatched junction bases: 6. CDR3 in amino acids: CSAPHAGGTDTQYF. The CDR3 DNA sequence: TGCAGTGCTCCCCATGCGGGGGGCACAGATACGCAGTATTTT.

The chain combines TRBV12-3 or TRBV12-4 with TRBJ2-7, with 7 bases matching TRBD2. Trimming cost V 9 bases and J 1 base; bases outside gene matches: 9. This CDR3 has 14 residues. The CDR3 DNA is TGTGCCAGTACAAGCGGGGTAAAGTCCTACGAGCAGTACTTC. As protein: CASTSGVKSYEQYF.